What follows is one T cell receptor (beta chain) and its context. Data came from immunoSEQ multiplex PCR; TCRdb stores just in-frame clones and leaves some out. This sample has over 200,000 clones, with roughly 92% found just once. These data are taken from a study of blood T cell repertoires in COVID-19. The CDR3 totals 13 residues. V dropped 9 bases and J dropped 2; count of bases not matched to a gene: 3. The origin of this receptor is a man aged 60 to 69 with COVID-19, enrolled during active disease. Material for sequencing was peripheral blood. The gene calls are TRBV12-3 or TRBV12-4 and TRBJ2-2; 7 nucleotides agree with TRBD1. The DNA of the CDR3 is TGTGCCAGTGGGACAGTAAACACCGGGGAGCTGTTTTTT. Residues: CASGTVNTGELFF.